The 13 T cell receptor beta chains below all came from one sample that was sequenced in a study of early T cells in non-severe SARS-CoV-2 infection. TCRdb independently ran MiXCR on the 5' RACE reads; one entry per CDR3 protein. Among about 31,000 distinct CDR3 sequences listed, over 6% were seen once. This sample comprised whole blood, obtained at baseline. These receptors were collected from an adult who was a healthcare worker with PCR-confirmed SARS-CoV-2 infection or an uninfected control (not recorded which).

This clonotype has more than one count but fewer than ten. Here the CDR3 DNA reads TGTGCCAGCAGTCTCAGGACAGGGGGGATCTATGGCTACACCTTC. This encodes CASSLRTGGIYGYTF. V is TRBV6-6 and J is TRBJ1-2, with TRBD1 identical over 10 bases. J gave up 4 bases and V 5 bases, and 7 bases lay outside the gene matches. This CDR3 spans 15 amino acids. Per the germline V gene, CDR1 is MNHNY and CDR2 is SVGAGI (reference sequence).

This clonotype is labeled as medium-sized. The chain links TRBV28 to TRBJ2-7; the D gene could be TRBD1 or TRBD2 (6 bases each). The CDR3 consists of 14 residues. Germline V gene sequence: CDR1 MDHEN, CDR2 SYDVKM. The germline V and J ends were trimmed by 6 bases and 2 bases, with 14 bases remaining between them. The DNA for the CDR3 is TGTGCCAGCAGCTCCAGGGGAGGCCCCTACGAGCAGTACTTC. This translates into CASSSRGGPYEQYF.

This rearrangement joins TRBV2 to TRBJ2-7; tentative D call: TRBD2 (5 bases). Trimming took off 6 bases at V and 0 bases at J, with 15 bases between the two ends. CDR1 is SNHLY, CDR2 FYNNEI, per germline. The CDR3 consists of 15 residues. The CDR3 spells CASSGMRARSYEQYV. The CDR3 bases are TGTGCCAGCAGCGGAATGAGGGCCCGCTCCTACGAGCAGTACGTC.

The V and J genes are TRBV12-5 and TRBJ2-5; 7 nucleotides line up with TRBD1. CDR1 is LGHNT and CDR2 is FRNRAP in the germline V gene. The junction had 4 bases not matched to a gene; V was cut back by 5 bases and J by 1 base. The CDR3 consists of 14 residues. The CDR3 loop reads CASGPGQSQETQYF. The CDR3 DNA reads TGTGCTAGTGGTCCGGGACAGAGCCAAGAGACCCAGTACTTC.

The sample holds many counts of this clonotype. The DNA of the CDR3 is TGTGCCAGCAGTATGAGGGGGATTGGCACTGAAGCTTTCTTT. Translating it yields CASSMRGIGTEAFF. V and J are TRBV28 and TRBJ1-1, with D possibly TRBD1 on 6 matching bases. Germline values: CDR1 MDHEN, CDR2 SYDVKM. CDR3 length: 14 amino acids. The V end lost 5 bases, the J end lost 4 bases, and 14 bases lay between the germline ends.

This clonotype occurred a few times. This chain connects TRBV7-2 to TRBJ2-1; TRBD2 aligns across 9 bases. V lost 2 bases and J lost 3; bases outside the gene matches: 5. CDR3 length equals 16 residues. The V gene's germline CDR1 is SGHTA and CDR2 FQGNSA. Here the CDR3 reads CASSLSRLAVYNEQFF. In DNA, the CDR3 is TGTGCCAGCAGCTTAAGCCGACTAGCGGTCTACAATGAGCAGTTCTTC.

The chain is built from TRBV24-1 and TRBJ2-1; 8 bases are a match to TRBD1. The CDR3 has 16 residues. The germline CDR1 and CDR2 sequences are KGHDR and SFDVKD. V trimming: 5 bases; J trimming: 8 bases; junction bases outside the gene matches: 13. The CDR3 loop reads CATSVARQGSLDEQFF. The DNA of the CDR3 is TGTGCCACCAGTGTGGCCAGACAGGGGTCATTAGATGAGCAGTTCTTC.

The genes are TRBV7-2 and TRBJ1-4; 7 nucleotides match TRBD1. V gave up 5 bases and J gave up 8 bases; unmatched junction bases: 11. CDR1 and CDR2 from the germline V gene are SGHTA and FQGNSA. CDR3 size: 15 residues. Here the CDR3 DNA reads TGTGCCAGCAGCCAACCGGACAGGACCGCAGAAAAACTGTTTTTT. Its translation: CASSQPDRTAEKLFF.

This chain joins TRBV12-3 or TRBV12-4 and TRBJ2-1, with D maybe TRBD2 (6 bases). The CDR3 runs to 16 residues. Trimming took off 5 bases at V and 2 bases at J, with 16 bases between the two ends. The CDR3 nucleotides are TGTGCCAGCAGTGCCCTCGGGGCGGGGCCCTACAATGAGCAGTTCTTC. Amino acid sequence: CASSALGAGPYNEQFF.

This clonotype turned up a few times. The chain links TRBV27 to TRBJ1-2; 12 bases agree with TRBD1. Germline CDR1 and CDR2: MNHEY and SMNVEV (reference sequence). Unmatched junction bases numbered 9, after V lost 2 bases and J lost 5 bases. The CDR3 has 17 residues. The CDR3 spells CASSLLGQGAEEYGYTF. The CDR3 coding sequence is TGTGCCAGCAGTTTACTGGGACAGGGGGCGGAAGAATATGGCTACACCTTC.

In its sample, this clonotype was seen many times. The V call is TRBV2, the J call TRBJ1-1; maybe TRBD1 (5 bases). V was pared by 1 base and J by 3 bases, with 12 bases between. The CDR3 consists of 15 residues. Germline V gives CDR1 SNHLY, CDR2 FYNNEI. CDR3 coding DNA: TGTGCCAGCAGTGAAGTGGTTGGGGGGGACACTGAAGCTTTCTTT. This sequence encodes CASSEVVGGDTEAFF.

The rearrangement links TRBV7-9 to TRBJ2-5, with a tentative D call TRBD2 (5 bases). The germline CDR1 and CDR2 sequences are SEHNR and FQNEAQ (reference sequence). CDR3 length: 15 amino acids. V gave up 5 bases and J gave up 0 bases, with 13 bases separating them. CDR3 residues: CASSTSRGYQETQYF. The CDR3, as DNA: TGTGCCAGCAGCACTTCGAGAGGGTACCAAGAGACCCAGTACTTC.

This clonotype was observed many times. The chain has TRBV7-6 and TRBJ2-2, with 11 nucleotides matching TRBD1. Germline V gives CDR1 SGHVS, CDR2 FNYEAQ. This CDR3 spans 18 amino acids. V was clipped by 5 bases and J by 4 bases; unmatched bases: 12. The CDR3 sequence is CASSRRGPGQGVTGELFF. In DNA form, the CDR3 reads TGTGCCAGCAGCCGTAGGGGACCGGGACAGGGGGTCACCGGGGAGCTGTTTTTT.